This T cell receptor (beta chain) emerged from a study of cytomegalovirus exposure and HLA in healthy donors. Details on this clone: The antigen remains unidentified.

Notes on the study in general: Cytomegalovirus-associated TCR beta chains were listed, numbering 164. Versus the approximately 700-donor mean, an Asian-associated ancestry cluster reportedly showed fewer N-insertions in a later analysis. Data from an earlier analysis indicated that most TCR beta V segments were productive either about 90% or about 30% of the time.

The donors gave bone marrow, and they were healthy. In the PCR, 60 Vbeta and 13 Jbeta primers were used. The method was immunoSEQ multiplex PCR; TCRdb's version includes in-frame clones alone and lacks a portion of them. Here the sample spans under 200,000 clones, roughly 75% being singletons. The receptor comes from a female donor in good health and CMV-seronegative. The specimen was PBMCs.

Here the CDR3 DNA reads TGTGCCAGCAGCTTTTTGGACAGGGGGCCGAACACTGAAGCTTTCTTT. It yields the protein CASSFLDRGPNTEAFF. The chain has TRBV27 and TRBJ1-1, with 11 nucleotides matching TRBD1. V lost 6 bases, J lost 1 base, and 7 bases stayed unmatched. Germline CDR1 MNHEY, CDR2 SMNVEV (reference sequence). The CDR3 runs to 16 residues.